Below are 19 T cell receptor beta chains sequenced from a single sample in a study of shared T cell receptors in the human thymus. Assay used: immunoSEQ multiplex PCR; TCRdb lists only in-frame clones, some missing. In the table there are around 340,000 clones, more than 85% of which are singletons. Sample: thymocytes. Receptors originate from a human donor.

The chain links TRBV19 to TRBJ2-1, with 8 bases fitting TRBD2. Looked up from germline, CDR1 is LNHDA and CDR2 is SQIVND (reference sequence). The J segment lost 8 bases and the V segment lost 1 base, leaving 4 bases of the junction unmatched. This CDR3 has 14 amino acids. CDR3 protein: CASSIVAGRDEQFF. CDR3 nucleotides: TGTGCCAGTAGTATAGTAGCGGGACGTGATGAGCAGTTCTTC.

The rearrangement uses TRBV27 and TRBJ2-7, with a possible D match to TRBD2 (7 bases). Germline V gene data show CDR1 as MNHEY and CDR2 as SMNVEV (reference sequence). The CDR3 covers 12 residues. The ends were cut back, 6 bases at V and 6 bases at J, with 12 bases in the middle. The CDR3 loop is CASSAGAGEQYF. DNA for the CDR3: TGTGCCAGCAGCGCGGGGGCCGGCGAGCAGTACTTC.

CDR3 DNA sequence: TGTGCCAGCAGTTCCTCTCCGGGACTAGGTCCCTCAGATACGCAGTATTTT. Translating gives CASSSSPGLGPSDTQYF. The chain combines TRBV28 with TRBJ2-3; 8 bases map to TRBD2. The germline gives CDR1 MDHEN, CDR2 SYDVKM. CDR3 length: 17 amino acids. V lost 4 bases to trimming and J lost 4 bases; unmatched junction nucleotides: 13.

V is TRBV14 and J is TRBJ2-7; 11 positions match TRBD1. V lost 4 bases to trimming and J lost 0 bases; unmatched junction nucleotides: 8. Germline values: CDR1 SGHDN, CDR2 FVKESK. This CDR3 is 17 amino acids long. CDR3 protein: CASSPDSGTGGSYEQYF. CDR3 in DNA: TGTGCCAGCAGCCCGGATTCCGGGACAGGGGGCTCCTACGAGCAGTACTTC.

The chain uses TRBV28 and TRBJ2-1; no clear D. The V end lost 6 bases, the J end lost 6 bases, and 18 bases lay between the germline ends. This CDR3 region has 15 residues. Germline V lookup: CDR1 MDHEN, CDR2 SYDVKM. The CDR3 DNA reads TGTGCCAGCAGCGCCCCCATCGGAGCCTTCAATGAGCAGTTCTTC. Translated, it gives CASSAPIGAFNEQFF.

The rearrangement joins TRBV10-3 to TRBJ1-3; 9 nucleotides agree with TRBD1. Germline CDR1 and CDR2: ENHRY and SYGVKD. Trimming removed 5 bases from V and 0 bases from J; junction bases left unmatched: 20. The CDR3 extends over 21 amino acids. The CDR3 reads CAISSPPGQGTVGRSGNTIYF. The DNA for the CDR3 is TGTGCCATCAGTTCGCCCCCGGGACAGGGAACAGTAGGGCGCTCTGGAAACACCATATATTTT.

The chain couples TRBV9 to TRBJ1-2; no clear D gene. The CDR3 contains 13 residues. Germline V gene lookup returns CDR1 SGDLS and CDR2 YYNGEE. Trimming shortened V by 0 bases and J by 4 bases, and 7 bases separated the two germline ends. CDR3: CASSVGGSYGYTF. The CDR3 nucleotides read TGTGCCAGCAGCGTAGGTGGTTCCTATGGCTACACCTTC.

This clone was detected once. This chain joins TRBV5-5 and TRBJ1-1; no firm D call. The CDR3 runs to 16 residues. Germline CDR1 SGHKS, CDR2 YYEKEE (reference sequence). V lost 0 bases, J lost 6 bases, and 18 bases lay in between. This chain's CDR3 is CASSLGQQVSAAEAFF. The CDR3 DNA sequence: TGTGCCAGCAGCTTGGGACAACAAGTCTCCGCCGCTGAAGCTTTCTTT.

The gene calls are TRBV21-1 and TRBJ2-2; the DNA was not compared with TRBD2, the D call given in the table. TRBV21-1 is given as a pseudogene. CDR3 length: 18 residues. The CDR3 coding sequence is TGTGCCAGCAGTACCCCCCCTACGGGCGGAGGGAACACCGGGGAGCTGTTTTTT. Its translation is CASSTPPTGGGNTGELFF.

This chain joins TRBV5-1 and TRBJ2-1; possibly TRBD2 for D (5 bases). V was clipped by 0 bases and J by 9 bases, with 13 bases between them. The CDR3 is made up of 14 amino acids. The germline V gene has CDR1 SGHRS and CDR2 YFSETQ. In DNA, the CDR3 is TGCGCCAGCAGCTTGGGAGCTCTCGGGGTTGAGCAGTTCTTC. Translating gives CASSLGALGVEQFF.

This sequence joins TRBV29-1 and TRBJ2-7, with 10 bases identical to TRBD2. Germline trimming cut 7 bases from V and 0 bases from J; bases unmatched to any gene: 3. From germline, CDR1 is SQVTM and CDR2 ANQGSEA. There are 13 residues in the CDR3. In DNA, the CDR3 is TGCAGCGCCTGGACTAGCGGCTCCTACGAGCAGTACTTC. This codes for CSAWTSGSYEQYF.

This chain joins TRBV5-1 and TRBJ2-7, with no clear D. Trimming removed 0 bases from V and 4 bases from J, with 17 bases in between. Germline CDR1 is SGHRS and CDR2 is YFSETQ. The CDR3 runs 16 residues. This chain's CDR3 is CASSLAHTVPRYEQYF. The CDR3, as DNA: TGCGCCAGCAGCTTGGCCCATACAGTGCCTCGGTACGAGCAGTACTTC. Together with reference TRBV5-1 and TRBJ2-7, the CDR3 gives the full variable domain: KAGVTQTPRYLIKTRGQQVTLSCSPISGHRSVSWYQQTPGQGLQFLFEYFSETQRNKGNFPGRFSGRQFSNSRSEMNVSTLELGDSALYLCASSLAHTVPRYEQYFGPGTRLTVT.

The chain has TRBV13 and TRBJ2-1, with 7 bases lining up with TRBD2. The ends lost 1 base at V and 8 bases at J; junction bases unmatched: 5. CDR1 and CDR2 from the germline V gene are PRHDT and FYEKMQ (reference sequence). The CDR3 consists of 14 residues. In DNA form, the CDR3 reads TGTGCCAGCAGCTTAGTGGCGGGAGATCATGAGCAGTTCTTC. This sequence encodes CASSLVAGDHEQFF.

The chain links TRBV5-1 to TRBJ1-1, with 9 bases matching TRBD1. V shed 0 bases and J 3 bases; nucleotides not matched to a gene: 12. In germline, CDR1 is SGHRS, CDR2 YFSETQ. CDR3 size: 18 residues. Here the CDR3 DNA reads TGCGCCAGCAGCTTGGACAGGGGGCTTTTGTTTACGGACACTGAAGCTTTCTTT. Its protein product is CASSLDRGLLFTDTEAFF.

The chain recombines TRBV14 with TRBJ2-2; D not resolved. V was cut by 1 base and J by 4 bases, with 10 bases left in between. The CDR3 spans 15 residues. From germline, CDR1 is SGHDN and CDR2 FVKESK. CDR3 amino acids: CASSQVVTGTGELFF. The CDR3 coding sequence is TGTGCCAGCAGCCAAGTTGTTACTGGCACCGGGGAGCTGTTTTTT.

The chain's CDR3 is CASSLKGTGGSQYF. In nucleotides, the CDR3 is TGTGCCAGCAGTCTAAAGGGGACGGGAGGATCGCAGTATTTT. This chain uses TRBV7-3 with TRBJ2-3, with 7 bases aligning to TRBD2. This CDR3 has 14 amino acids. Germline lookup yields CDR1 SGHTA and CDR2 FQGTGA. V was clipped by 6 bases and J by 10 bases; unmatched bases: 13.

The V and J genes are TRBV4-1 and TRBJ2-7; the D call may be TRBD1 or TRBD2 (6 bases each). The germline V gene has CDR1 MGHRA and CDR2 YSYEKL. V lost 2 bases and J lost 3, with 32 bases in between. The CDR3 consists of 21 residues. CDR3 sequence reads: CASSQSWYTRALARGGYEQYF. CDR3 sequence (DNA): TGCGCCAGCAGCCAATCGTGGTATACGCGGGCCCTAGCGAGAGGGGGCTACGAGCAGTACTTC.

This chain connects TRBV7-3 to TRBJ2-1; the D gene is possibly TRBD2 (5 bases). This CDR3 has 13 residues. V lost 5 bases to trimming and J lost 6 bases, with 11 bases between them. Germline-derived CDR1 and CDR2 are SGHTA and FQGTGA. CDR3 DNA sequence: TGTGCCAGCAGCCCTGGACTTTCCAATGAGCAGTTCTTC. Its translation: CASSPGLSNEQFF.

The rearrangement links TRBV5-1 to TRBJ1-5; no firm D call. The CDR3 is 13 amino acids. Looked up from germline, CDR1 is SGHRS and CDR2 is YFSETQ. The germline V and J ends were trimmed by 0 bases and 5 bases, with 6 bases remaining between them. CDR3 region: CASSLEPYQPQHF. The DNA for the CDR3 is TGCGCCAGCAGCTTGGAACCATATCAGCCCCAGCATTTT.